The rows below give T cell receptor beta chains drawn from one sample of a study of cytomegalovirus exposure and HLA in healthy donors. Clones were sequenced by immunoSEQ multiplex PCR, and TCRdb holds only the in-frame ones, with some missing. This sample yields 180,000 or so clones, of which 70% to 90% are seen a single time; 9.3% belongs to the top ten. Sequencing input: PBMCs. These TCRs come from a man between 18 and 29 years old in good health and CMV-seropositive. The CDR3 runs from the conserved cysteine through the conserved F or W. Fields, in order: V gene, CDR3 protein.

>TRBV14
CASSPGQGTMNTEAFF
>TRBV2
CASSARGVNEQFF
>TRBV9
CASRTGVFGQPQHF
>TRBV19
CASSILQGGEAFF
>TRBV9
CASSVAASGGGVDIQYF
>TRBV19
CASSILSLYTEAFF
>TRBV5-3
CARSHAGTSLWNEQFF
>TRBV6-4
CASSEGSGGANEQFF
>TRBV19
CASSIGTRALGTQYF
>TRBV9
CASSVDSRSPGNTEAFF
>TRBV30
CAWSTGGTEAFF
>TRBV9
CASSGGVGLETQYF
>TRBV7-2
CASSLRTVPPLHF
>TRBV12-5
CASGFSTRDSGTDTQYF
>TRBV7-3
CASSGSGGAVYNEQFF
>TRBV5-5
CASSLKTGGNEQFF
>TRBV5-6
CASSLGLAGYTTYEQYF
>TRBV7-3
CASSPLIAGGAVSEQFF
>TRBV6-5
CATRRGQGTDTQYF
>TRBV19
CASSHAGGGGNTIYF
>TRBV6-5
CASKRSGYGYTF
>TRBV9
CASSVGGQSNYGYTF
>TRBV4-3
CASSQEFLQGSYEQYF
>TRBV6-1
CASNKQGINTEAFF
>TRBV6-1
CASSGGTGYEQYF
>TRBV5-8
CASSLGGQNSPLHF
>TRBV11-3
CASSFWLRRIQETQYF
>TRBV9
CASSVVDLTNYGYTF
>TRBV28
CASNHRDRRAYGYTF
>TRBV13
CASSSTPGQAPYEQYF
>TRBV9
CASSKGALGEKLFF
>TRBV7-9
CASSPNHRAAFF
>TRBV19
CASRSGERNSPLHF
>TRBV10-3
CAISEGTGRETQYF
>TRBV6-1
CATRDIGGNSPLHF
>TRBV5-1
CASSLVGRSSYEQYF
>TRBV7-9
CASSTGAGSSYEQYF
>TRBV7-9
CASSLWREGRWTEAFF
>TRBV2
CASSDSQASNQPQHF
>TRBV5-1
CASSLGPPVGLSGNTIYF
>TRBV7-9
CASSFSTGEETQYF
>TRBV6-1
CASSESLRGFGGTDTQYF